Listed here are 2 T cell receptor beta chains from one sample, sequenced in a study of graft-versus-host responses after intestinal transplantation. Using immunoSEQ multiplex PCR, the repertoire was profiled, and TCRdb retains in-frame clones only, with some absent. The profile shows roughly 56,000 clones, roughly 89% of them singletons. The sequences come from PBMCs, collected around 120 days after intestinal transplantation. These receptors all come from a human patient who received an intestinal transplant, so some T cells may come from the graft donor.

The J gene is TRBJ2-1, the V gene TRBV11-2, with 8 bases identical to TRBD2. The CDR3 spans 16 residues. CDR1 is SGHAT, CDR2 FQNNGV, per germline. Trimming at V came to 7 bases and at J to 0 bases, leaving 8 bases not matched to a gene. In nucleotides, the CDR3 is TGTGCCAGCACAGTAGCGGGGATCTCCTCCTACAATGAGCAGTTCTTC. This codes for CASTVAGISSYNEQFF.

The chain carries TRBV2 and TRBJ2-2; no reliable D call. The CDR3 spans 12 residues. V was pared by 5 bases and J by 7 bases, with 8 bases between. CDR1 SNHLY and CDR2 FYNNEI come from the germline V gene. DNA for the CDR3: TGTGCCAGCAGTACCGCCGTCGGGGAGCTGTTTTTT. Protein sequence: CASSTAVGELFF.